This T cell receptor (beta chain) was observed in a study of CXCR3-negative and CXCR3-positive naive CD8 T cells. Study-level background: Sequencing brought in approximately 150 million TRB reads altogether, and each library got about 1.5 +/- 0.3 million.

Findings and limits, study-wide: TRBV-TRBJ usage was similar across naive CXCR3 subsets but distinct in memory cells. Much lower diversity was found in memory CD8+ cells, while both naive subsets had comparably high diversity.

Per CD8+ T cell subset, triplicate sorts of fewer than 350,000 cells each were done. As regards this clonotype: The antigen is undetermined.

UMI labels and 5' RACE were used to prepare the TRB cDNA libraries. TCRdb reprocessed the 5' RACE reads and reports one entry per CDR3 protein, with no DNA. The sample table sets out around 140,000 distinct CDR3 sequences. CDR3 size: 17 residues. The germline gives CDR1 SGHTA, CDR2 FQGTGA. The TCR originated in a human donor in good health. Some clones in this sample may be carry-over from other donors' samples. The source material was naive CXCR3- CD8+ T cells from blood. The subset was: CD45RO-CCR7+CD27+CD95- naive CD8+ T cells lacking CXCR3 (TNR3-). The rearrangement uses TRBV7-3 and TRBJ2-1; TCRdb's assignment of TRBD2 cannot be checked, as there is no DNA. The CDR3 sequence is CASSSGLAVVSRGEQFF.